This is a list of T cell receptor beta chains from one sample in a study of T cell repertoires in cytomegalovirus infection. TCRdb re-called the reads through MiXCR, storing one row per CDR3 protein. This sample has approximately 600,000 distinct CDR3 sequences, with around two fifths found just once. What these receptors recognize is not known. Source: cultured PBMCs, taken from culture after CMV antigen stimulation. Every receptor here comes from a human donor in good health (CMV status not recorded). Some clones in this sample may be carry-over from other donors' samples. The CDR3 runs from the conserved cysteine through the conserved F or W. D genes are given only for firm matches. Rows give clone size only sometimes, using once, few, many, or a class for an expanded clone.

abundance	d_gene	v_gene	j_gene	CDR3aa	CDR3nt
many	TRBD2	TRBV7-2	TRBJ2-5	CASARNGGAKRRETQYF	TGTGCCAGCGCCCGGAACGGGGGGGCAAAGCGAAGAGAGACCCAGTACTTC
-	-	TRBV15	TRBJ2-1	CATREAGRVLSYNEQFF	TGTGCCACCAGAGAGGCGGGAAGGGTCCTCTCCTACAATGAGCAGTTCTTC
-	-	TRBV7-9	TRBJ1-1	CASSPALGNTEAFF	TGTGCCAGCAGCCCCGCTCTGGGAAACACTGAAGCTTTCTTT
few	TRBD1	TRBV7-8	TRBJ1-6	CASSLGETGVNSPLHF	TGTGCCAGCAGCTTAGGAGAGACAGGGGTGAATTCACCCCTCCACTTT
few	TRBD1	TRBV7-2	TRBJ2-5	CASSLYPAGGGETQYF	TGTGCCAGCAGCTTATATCCGGCAGGGGGCGGGGAGACCCAGTACTTC
few	-	TRBV6-1	TRBJ2-7	CASSEVSFSYEQYF	TGTGCCAGCAGTGAAGTCAGTTTTTCCTACGAGCAGTACTTC
once	TRBD1	TRBV4-1	TRBJ1-4	CASSPVRDRNEKLFF	TGCGCCAGCAGCCCAGTAAGGGACAGGAATGAAAAACTGTTTTTT
-	-	TRBV11-3	TRBJ1-5	CASSLGINVLPQHF	TGTGCCAGCAGCTTAGGTATTAATGTACTGCCCCAGCATTTT
-	-	TRBV7-2	TRBJ2-2	CASSPRRASTGELFF	TGTGCCAGCAGCCCCCGCCGGGCCTCCACCGGGGAGCTGTTTTTT
-	TRBD1	TRBV19	TRBJ2-6	CASSPGQGITGANVLTF	TGTGCCAGTAGCCCGGGACAGGGAATAACTGGGGCCAACGTCCTGACTTTC
few	TRBD2	TRBV7-9	TRBJ2-1	CASSLERLAGIGNEQFF	TGTGCCAGCAGCTTAGAAAGGCTAGCGGGAATCGGAAATGAGCAGTTCTTC
few	-	TRBV6-6	TRBJ2-1	CASSYSTGQGIYNEQFF	TGTGCCAGCAGTTACTCGACGGGTCAAGGGATATACAATGAGCAGTTCTTC
many	-	TRBV7-2	TRBJ1-2	CASSSVGVFGYGYTF	TGTGCCAGCAGCTCTGTAGGAGTGTTTGGCTATGGCTACACCTTC
many	-	TRBV7-2	TRBJ2-1	CACRQVFNEQFF	TGTGCCTGCCGACAGGTTTTCAATGAGCAGTTCTTC
-	-	TRBV7-8	TRBJ2-2	CASSLAGLADTGELFF	TGTGCCAGCAGCTTAGCCGGGCTAGCCGACACCGGGGAGCTGTTTTTT
-	-	TRBV24-1	TRBJ2-3	CATSDFLRVYAADTQYF	TGTGCCACCAGTGATTTTCTGAGGGTTTATGCAGCAGATACGCAGTATTTT